Listed below are T cell receptor beta chains from one sample, sequenced in a study of blood T cells in healthy people across ages. Via MiXCR, TCRdb re-called the 5' RACE reads, giving one row per CDR3 protein. The data show over a million distinct CDR3 sequences, 45% seen once. The sequenced sample was blood. The receptors originated from a woman aged 60-70 years in good health. CDR3s leave out the opening cysteine and the closing phenylalanine or tryptophan. The order of the fields is J gene, D gene, V gene, CDR3 protein. The D gene is left open where the match is weak.

>TRBJ2-5|NA|TRBV10-1
ASSKTVGETQY
>TRBJ2-3|TRBD2|TRBV14
ASNGLAGSEDTQY
>TRBJ2-7|TRBD2|TRBV28
ASRAWAGGPVVSYEQY
>NA|NA|TRBV18
ASSPGTSNEQY
>TRBJ2-7|NA|TRBV11-2
ASSLDLTNEQY
>TRBJ2-3|NA|TRBV29-1
SVPGIRTDTQY
>TRBJ2-7|TRBD2|TRBV9
ASSPALAGSYEQY
>TRBJ2-1|NA|TRBV21-1
ASSIFWAGDCIEQF
>NA|NA|TRBV12-3/TRBV12-4
ASSLSGIGEQY
>TRBJ2-7|TRBD2|TRBV5-1
ASSDGLAGGVEQY
>TRBJ1-2|NA|TRBV20-1
SASPGTLGNYGYT
>TRBJ1-1|NA|TRBV6-5
ASSYGGPGGMNTEAF
>TRBJ2-7|NA|TRBV29-1
SVDGHSRTEQY
>TRBJ2-1|NA|TRBV2
ASRLAAPANEQF
>TRBJ1-2|NA|TRBV11-2
ASSSHTGNYGYT
>TRBJ2-3|TRBD2|TRBV14
ASSPWGGTDTQY
>TRBJ2-3|NA|TRBV7-9
ASSLLVGDTQY
>TRBJ2-3|NA|TRBV7-2
ASSLPTAKTIFTDTQY
>TRBJ2-7|NA|TRBV4-1
ASSQEVPALYEQY
>TRBJ2-1|NA|TRBV3-1
ASSQSGAGEF
>TRBJ2-1|NA|TRBV6-5
ASSYPRSGVNEQF
>NA|NA|TRBV30
AWSVSRDEQY
>TRBJ2-3|NA|TRBV20-1
SAKNTGTQSGY
>TRBJ2-3|TRBD2|TRBV7-3
ASRLTSVGTDTQY
>TRBJ1-1|NA|TRBV5-1
ASTFTPAGVNTEAF
>TRBJ2-6|NA|TRBV7-3
ASSFQGSGANVLT
>TRBJ1-4|TRBD1|TRBV4-1
ASRDPGQGAEKLF
>TRBJ2-1|NA|TRBV28
ASSLFGRVYNEQF
>TRBJ2-5|TRBD2|TRBV3-1
VSSRLTSGSQY
>TRBJ2-2|TRBD1|TRBV7-2
ASSADRFYTGELF
>TRBJ2-7|NA|TRBV12-3/TRBV12-4
ASSLRTGTDGGEQY
>TRBJ1-5|NA|TRBV20-1
SASSANQPQH
>TRBJ2-7|NA|TRBV20-1
SARDRRDDRYEQY
>TRBJ1-5|NA|TRBV28
ASRLIRRGVGNQPQH